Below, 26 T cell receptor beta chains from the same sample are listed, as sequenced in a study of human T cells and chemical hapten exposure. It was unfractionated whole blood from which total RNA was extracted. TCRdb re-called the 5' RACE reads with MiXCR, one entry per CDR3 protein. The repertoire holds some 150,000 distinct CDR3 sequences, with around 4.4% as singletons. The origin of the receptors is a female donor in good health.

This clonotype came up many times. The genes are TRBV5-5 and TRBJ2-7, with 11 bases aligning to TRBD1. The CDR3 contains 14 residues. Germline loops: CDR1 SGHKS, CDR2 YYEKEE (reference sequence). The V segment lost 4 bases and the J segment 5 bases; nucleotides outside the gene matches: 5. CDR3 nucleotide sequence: TGTGCCAGCAGCCGGGACAGGGGGAGTAACGAGCAGTACTTC. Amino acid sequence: CASSRDRGSNEQYF.

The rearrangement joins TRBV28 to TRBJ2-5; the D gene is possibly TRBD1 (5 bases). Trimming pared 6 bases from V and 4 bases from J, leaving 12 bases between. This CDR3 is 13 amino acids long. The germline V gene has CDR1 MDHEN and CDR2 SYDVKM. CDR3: CASRLGRIETQYF. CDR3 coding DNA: TGTGCCAGCAGGCTGGGGCGTATAGAGACCCAGTACTTC.

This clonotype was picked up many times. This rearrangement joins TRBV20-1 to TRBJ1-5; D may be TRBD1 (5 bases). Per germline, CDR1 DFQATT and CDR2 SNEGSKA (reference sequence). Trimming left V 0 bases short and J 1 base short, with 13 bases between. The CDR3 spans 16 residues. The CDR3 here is CSARDGARGSNQPQHF. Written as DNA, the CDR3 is TGCAGTGCTAGAGACGGGGCACGCGGGAGCAATCAGCCCCAGCATTTT.

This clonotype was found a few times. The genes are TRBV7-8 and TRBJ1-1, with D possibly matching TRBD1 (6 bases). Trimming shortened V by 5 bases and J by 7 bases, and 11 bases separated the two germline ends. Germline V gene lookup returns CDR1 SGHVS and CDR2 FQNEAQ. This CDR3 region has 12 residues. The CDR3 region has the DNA TGTGCCAGCAGCGCGGACAGTATTGAAGCTTTCTTT. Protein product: CASSADSIEAFF.

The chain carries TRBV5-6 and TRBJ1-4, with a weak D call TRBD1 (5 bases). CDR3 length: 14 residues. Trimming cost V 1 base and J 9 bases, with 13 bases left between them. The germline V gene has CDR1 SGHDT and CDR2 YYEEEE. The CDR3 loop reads CASSLSGRGQKLFF. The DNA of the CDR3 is TGTGCCAGCAGCTTGTCAGGGCGGGGTCAAAAACTGTTTTTT.

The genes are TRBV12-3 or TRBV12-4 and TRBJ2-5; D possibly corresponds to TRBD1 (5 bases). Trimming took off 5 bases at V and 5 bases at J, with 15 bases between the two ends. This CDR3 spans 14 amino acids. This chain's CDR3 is CASSRPGFTETQYF. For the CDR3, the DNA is TGTGCCAGCAGTCGCCCAGGGTTCACCGAGACCCAGTACTTC.

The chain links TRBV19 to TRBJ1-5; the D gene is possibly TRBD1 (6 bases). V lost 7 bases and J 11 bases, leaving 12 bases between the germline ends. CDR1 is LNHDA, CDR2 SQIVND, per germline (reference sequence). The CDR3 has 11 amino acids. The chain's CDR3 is CASNTGLAQHF. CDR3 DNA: TGTGCCAGTAATACAGGGTTGGCCCAGCATTTT.

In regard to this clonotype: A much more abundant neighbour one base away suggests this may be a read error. The CDR3 loop is CASSPDRTNAGNTIYF. The CDR3 DNA sequence: TGTGCCAGCAGCCCTGACAGAACAAACGCTGGAAACACCATATATTTT. J is TRBJ1-3 and V is TRBV28; D may be TRBD1 (5 bases). The V end lost 6 bases, the J end lost 2 bases, and 17 bases lay between the germline ends. The CDR3 has 16 amino acids. CDR1 and CDR2 from the germline V gene are MDHEN and SYDVKM.

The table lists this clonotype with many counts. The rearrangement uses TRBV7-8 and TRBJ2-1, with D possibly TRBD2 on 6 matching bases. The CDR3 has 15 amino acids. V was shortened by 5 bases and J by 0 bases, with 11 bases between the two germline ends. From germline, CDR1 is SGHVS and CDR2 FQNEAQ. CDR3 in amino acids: CASSKGLDSYNEQFF. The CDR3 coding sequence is TGTGCCAGCAGCAAGGGACTTGACTCCTACAATGAGCAGTTCTTC.

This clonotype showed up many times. Written as DNA, the CDR3 is TGTGCCAGCTCCCCCGGGAGTCTCGGAACAGATACGCAGTATTTT. Translated, it gives CASSPGSLGTDTQYF. J is TRBJ2-3 and V is TRBV18; possibly TRBD2 for D (6 bases). The V end was cut by 6 bases, the J end by 3 bases, with 16 bases between. CDR3 length: 15 residues. From germline, CDR1 is KGHSH and CDR2 LQKENI.

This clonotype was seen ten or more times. As DNA, the CDR3 is TGTGCCAGCAGGGGCTCCGGTGGTAATAGCAATCAGCCCCAGCATTTT. As protein: CASRGSGGNSNQPQHF. This sequence joins TRBV12-3 or TRBV12-4 and TRBJ1-5; D is unclear. The CDR3 has 16 residues. The V end lost 6 bases, the J end lost 0 bases, and 15 bases lay between the germline ends.

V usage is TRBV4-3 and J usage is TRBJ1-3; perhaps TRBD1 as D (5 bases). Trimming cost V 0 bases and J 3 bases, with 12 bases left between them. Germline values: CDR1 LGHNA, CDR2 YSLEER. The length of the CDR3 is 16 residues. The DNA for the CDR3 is TGCGCCAGCAGCCAAGAGAGGGGAAGGGGTGGAAACACCATATATTTT. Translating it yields CASSQERGRGGNTIYF.

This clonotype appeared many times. The CDR3 nucleotides are TGTGCCAGCAGCTTATCGTGGGGGGACGAGCAGTACTTC. It translates to CASSLSWGDEQYF. The rearrangement links TRBV7-9 to TRBJ2-7; possible D gene TRBD2, 6 bases. The V gene lost 2 bases and the J gene lost 5 bases, with 10 bases spanning the gap. CDR3 length: 13 residues. The germline V gene has CDR1 SEHNR and CDR2 FQNEAQ (reference sequence). Together with reference TRBV7-9 and TRBJ2-7, the CDR3 gives the full variable domain: DTGVSQNPRHKITKRGQNVTFRCDPISEHNRLYWYRQTLGQGPEFLTYFQNEAQLEKSRLLSDRFSAERPKGSFSTLEIQRTEQGDSAMYLCASSLSWGDEQYFGPGTRLTVT.

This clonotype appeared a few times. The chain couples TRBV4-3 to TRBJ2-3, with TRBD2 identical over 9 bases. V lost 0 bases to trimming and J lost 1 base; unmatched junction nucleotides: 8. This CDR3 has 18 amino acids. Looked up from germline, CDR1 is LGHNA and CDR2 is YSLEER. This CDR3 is CASSQDRWASGGTDTQYF. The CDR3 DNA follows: TGCGCCAGCAGCCAAGATCGGTGGGCTAGCGGGGGCACAGATACGCAGTATTTT.

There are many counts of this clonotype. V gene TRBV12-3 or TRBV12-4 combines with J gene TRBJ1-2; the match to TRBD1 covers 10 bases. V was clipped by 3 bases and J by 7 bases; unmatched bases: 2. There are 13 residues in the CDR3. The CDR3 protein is CASSFGTGVGYTF. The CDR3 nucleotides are TGTGCCAGCAGTTTTGGGACAGGGGTTGGCTACACCTTC.

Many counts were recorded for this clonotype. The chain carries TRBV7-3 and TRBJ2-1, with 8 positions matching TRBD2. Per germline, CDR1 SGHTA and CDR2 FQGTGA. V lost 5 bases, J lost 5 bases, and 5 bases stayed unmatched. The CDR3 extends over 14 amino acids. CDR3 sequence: CASSLQRGNNEQFF. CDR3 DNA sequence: TGTGCCAGCAGCCTCCAGCGGGGGAACAATGAGCAGTTCTTC.

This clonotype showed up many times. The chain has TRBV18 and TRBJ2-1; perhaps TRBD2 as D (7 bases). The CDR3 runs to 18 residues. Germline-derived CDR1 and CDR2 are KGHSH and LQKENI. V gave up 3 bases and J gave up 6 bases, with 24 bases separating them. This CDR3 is CASSPRRGAGRLSNEQFF. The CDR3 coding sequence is TGTGCCAGCTCACCCCGACGGGGGGCAGGCCGGTTGAGCAATGAGCAGTTCTTC.

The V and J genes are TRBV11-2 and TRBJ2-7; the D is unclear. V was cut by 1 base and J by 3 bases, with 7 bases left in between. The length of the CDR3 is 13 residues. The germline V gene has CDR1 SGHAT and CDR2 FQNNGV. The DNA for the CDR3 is TGTGCCAGCAGCTTAGCGACGGGCTACGAGCAGTACTTC. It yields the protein CASSLATGYEQYF.

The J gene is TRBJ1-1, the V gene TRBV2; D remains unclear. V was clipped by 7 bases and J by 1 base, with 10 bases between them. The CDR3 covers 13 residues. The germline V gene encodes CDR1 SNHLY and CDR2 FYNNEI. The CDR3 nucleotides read TGTGCCAGCAACCGGGAGACGAACACTGAAGCTTTCTTT. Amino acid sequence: CASNRETNTEAFF.

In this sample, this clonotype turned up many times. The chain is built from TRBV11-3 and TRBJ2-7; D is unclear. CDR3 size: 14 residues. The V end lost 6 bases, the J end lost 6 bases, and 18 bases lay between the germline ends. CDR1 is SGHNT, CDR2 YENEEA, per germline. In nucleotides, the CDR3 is TGTGCCAGCAGTTCAGTTGGGAACCCGTCCGAGCAGTACTTC. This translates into CASSSVGNPSEQYF.

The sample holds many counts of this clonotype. The CDR3 DNA is TGCGCCAGCAGCTTGGCGTCGCGCTCTGGAAACACCATATATTTT. It is translated as CASSLASRSGNTIYF. This chain uses TRBV5-1 with TRBJ1-3; unclear D gene. The CDR3 has 15 residues. V was clipped by 0 bases and J by 0 bases, with 7 bases between them. Germline V gene lookup returns CDR1 SGHRS and CDR2 YFSETQ.

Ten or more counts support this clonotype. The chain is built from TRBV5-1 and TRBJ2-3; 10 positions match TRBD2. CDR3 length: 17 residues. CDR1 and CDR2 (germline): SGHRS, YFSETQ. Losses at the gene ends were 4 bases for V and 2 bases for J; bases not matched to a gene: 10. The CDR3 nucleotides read TGCGCCAGCAGCCCCTCTTGGCTAGCGGGGGTCACAGATACGCAGTATTTT. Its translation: CASSPSWLAGVTDTQYF.

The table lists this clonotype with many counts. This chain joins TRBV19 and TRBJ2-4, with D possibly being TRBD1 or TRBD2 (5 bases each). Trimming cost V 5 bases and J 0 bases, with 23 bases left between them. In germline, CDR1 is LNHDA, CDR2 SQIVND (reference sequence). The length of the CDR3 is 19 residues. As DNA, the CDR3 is TGTGCCAGTAGTTCAGACGGGGCGTATGTGCCCGGAGCCAAAAACATTCAGTACTTC. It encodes CASSSDGAYVPGAKNIQYF.

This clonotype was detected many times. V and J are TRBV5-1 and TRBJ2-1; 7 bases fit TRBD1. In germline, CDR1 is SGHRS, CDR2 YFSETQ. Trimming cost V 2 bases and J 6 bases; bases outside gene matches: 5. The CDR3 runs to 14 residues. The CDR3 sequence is CASSLQGFGNEQFF. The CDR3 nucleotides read TGCGCCAGCAGCTTACAGGGGTTCGGCAATGAGCAGTTCTTC.

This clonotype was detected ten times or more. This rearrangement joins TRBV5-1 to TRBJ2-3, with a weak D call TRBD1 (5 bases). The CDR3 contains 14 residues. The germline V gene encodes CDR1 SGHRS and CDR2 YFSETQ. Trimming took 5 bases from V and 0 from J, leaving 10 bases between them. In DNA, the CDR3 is TGCGCCAGCAGAACAGACAGTAGCACAGATACGCAGTATTTT. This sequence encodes CASRTDSSTDTQYF.

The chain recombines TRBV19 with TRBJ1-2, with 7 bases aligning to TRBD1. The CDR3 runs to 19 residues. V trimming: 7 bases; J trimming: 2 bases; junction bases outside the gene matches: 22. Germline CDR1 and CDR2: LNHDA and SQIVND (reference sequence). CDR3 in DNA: TGTGCCAGTAAGATTGAAGTCAGGGGACAGACTAATCGAAACTATGGCTACACCTTC. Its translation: CASKIEVRGQTNRNYGYTF.